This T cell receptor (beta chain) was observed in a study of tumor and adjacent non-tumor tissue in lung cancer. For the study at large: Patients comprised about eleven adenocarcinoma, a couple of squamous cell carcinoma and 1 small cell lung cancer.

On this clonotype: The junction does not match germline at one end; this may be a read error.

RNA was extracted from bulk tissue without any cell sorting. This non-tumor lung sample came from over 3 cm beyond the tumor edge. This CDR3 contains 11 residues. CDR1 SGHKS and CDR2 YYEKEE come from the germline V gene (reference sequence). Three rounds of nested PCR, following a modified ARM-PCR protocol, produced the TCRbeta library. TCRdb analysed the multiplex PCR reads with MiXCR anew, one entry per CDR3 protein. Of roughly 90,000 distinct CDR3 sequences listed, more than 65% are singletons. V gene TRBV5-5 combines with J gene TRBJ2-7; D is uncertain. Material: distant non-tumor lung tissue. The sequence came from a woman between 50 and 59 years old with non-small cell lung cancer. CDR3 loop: CANSSPYKQYF. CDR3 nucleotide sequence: TGTGCCAACAGCTCCCCCTACAAGCAGTACTTC.